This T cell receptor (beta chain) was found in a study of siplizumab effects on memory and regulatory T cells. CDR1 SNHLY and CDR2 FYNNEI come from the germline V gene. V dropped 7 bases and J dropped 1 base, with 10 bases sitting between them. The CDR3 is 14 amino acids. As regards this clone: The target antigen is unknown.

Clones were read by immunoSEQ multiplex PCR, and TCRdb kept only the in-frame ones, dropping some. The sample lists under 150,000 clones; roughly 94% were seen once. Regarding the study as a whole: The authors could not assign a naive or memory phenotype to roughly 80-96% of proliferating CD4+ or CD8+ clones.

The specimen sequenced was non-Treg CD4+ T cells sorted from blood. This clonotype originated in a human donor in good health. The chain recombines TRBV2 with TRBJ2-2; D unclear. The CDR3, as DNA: TGTGCCAGCAAAGGTTCAGGGAACACCGGGGAGCTGTTTTTT. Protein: CASKGSGNTGELFF.